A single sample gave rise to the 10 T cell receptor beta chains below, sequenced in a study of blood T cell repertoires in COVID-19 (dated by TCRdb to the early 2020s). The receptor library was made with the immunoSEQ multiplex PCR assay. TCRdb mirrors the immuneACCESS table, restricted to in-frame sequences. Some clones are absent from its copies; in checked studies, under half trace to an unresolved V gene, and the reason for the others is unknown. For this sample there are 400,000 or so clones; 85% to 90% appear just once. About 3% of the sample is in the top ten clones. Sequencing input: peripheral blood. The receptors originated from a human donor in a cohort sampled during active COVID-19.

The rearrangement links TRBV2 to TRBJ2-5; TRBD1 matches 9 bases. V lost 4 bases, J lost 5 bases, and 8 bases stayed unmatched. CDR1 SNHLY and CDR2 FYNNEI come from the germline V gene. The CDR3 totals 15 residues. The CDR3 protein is CASSVVMTGGETQYF. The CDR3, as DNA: TGTGCCAGCAGTGTTGTGATGACAGGGGGGGAGACCCAGTACTTC.

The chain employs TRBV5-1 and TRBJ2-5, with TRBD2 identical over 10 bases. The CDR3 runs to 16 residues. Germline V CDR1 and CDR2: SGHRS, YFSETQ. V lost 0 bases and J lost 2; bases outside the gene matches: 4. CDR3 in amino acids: CASSLGLAGNQETQYF. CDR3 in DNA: TGCGCCAGCAGCTTGGGACTAGCGGGTAATCAAGAGACCCAGTACTTC.

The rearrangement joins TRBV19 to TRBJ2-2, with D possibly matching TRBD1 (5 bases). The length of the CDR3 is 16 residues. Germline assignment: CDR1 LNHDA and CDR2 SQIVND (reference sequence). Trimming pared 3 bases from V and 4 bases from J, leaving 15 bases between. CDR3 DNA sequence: TGTGCCAGTAGTATTAGTAAACAGGACATCACCGGGGAGCTGTTTTTT. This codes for CASSISKQDITGELFF.

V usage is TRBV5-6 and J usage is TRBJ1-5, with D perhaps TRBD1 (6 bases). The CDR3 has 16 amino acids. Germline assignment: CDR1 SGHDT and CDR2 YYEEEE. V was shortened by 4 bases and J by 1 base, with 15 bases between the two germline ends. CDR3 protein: CASSLGAGASNQPQHF. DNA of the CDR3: TGTGCCAGCAGCCTGGGGGCAGGGGCGAGCAATCAGCCCCAGCATTTT.

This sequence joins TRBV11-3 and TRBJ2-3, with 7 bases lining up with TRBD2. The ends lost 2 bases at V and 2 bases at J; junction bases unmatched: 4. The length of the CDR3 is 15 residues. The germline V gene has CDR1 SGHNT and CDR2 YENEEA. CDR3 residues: CASSLRGGVTDTQYF. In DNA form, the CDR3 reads TGTGCCAGCAGCTTAAGGGGAGGGGTCACAGATACGCAGTATTTT.

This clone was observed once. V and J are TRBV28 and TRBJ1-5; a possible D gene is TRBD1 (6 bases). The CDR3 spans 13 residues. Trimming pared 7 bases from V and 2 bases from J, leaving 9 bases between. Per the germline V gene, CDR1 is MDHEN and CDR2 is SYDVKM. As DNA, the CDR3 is TGTGCCAGCACCGGGGGGCGCAATCAGCCCCAGCATTTT. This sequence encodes CASTGGRNQPQHF.

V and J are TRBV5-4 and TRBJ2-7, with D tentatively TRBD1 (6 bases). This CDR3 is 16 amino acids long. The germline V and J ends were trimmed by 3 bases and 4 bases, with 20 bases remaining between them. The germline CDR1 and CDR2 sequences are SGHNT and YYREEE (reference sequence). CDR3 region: CASSSTPGQGIYEQYF. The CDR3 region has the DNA TGTGCCAGCAGCTCGACCCCCGGGCAGGGGATTTACGAGCAGTACTTC.

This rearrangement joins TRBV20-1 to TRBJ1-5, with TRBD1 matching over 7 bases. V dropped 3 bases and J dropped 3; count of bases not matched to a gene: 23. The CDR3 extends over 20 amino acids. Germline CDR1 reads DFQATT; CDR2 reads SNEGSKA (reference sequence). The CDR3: CSASGGWEKRGDSNNQPQHF. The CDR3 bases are TGCAGTGCTAGTGGGGGGTGGGAAAAACGTGGGGACAGCAACAATCAGCCCCAGCATTTT.

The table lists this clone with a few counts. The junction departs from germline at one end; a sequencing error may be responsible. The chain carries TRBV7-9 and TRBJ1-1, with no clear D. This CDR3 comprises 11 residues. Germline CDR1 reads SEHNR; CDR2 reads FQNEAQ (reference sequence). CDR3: CASSLGVRRYF. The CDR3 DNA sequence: TGTGCCAGCAGCTTAGGCGTCCGTCGATACTTT.

The CDR3 region is CASRLGGGGSNQPQHF. The DNA of the CDR3 is TGTGCCAGCAGGCTAGGCGGAGGAGGGAGCAATCAGCCCCAGCATTTT. V gene TRBV7-8 combines with J gene TRBJ1-5, with no clear D. There are 16 residues in the CDR3. Germline assignment: CDR1 SGHVS and CDR2 FQNEAQ. V shed 6 bases and J shed 1 base, with 16 bases lying between them. Variable domain in full (rest from reference TRBV7-8 and TRBJ1-5): GAGVSQSPRYKVAKRGQDVALRCDPISGHVSLFWYQQALGQGPEFLTYFQNEAQLDKSGLPSDRFFAERPEGSVSTLKIQRTQQEDSAVYLCASRLGGGGSNQPQHFGDGTRLSIL.